One sample yielded the 22 T cell receptor beta chains listed below, sequenced in a study of spatial heterogeneity in lung cancer. TCRdb called the 5' RACE reads again in MiXCR, with one record for every CDR3 protein. Among 50,000 to 65,000 distinct CDR3 sequences listed, 8.4% were seen once. The sample's time point: sample taken at primary tumor resection. Extraction of whole RNA from tumor, nontumor lung or frozen PBMC preceded unsorted sequencing. The source material was PBMCs, sampled at surgery. Receptor source: a female donor with early-stage non-small cell lung cancer.

V gene TRBV12-3 or TRBV12-4 combines with J gene TRBJ2-7, with 7 bases matching TRBD1. The trim removed 7 bases at V and 3 bases at J, leaving 9 bases unmatched. The CDR3 extends over 14 amino acids. CDR3 sequence (DNA): TGTGCCAGCACCCGCCCCGGGGACAGCTACGAGCAGTACTTC. Protein product: CASTRPGDSYEQYF.

This clonotype showed up just a few times. The chain recombines TRBV27 with TRBJ2-2; D remains unclear. Germline V lookup: CDR1 MNHEY, CDR2 SMNVEV (reference sequence). The CDR3 has 12 amino acids. V lost 7 bases to trimming and J lost 8 bases, with 11 bases between them. CDR3 DNA sequence: TGTGCCAGCAATGCAGTGGGGGGGGAGCTGTTTTTT. Its protein is CASNAVGGELFF.

There are a few counts of this clonotype. J is TRBJ2-3 and V is TRBV2, with no clear D. With 2 bases removed from V and 6 bases from J, the gap between germline ends came to 6 bases. CDR1 and CDR2 (germline): SNHLY, FYNNEI. CDR3 length: 12 amino acids. CDR3 bases: TGTGCCAGCAGTGAAAACGCTGATACGCAGTATTTT. It codes for CASSENADTQYF. Supplemented by reference TRBV2 and TRBJ2-3, the full variable domain reads EPEVTQTPSHQVTQMGQEVILRCVPISNHLYFYWYRQILGQKVEFLVSFYNNEISEKSEIFDDQFSVERPDGSNFTLKIRSTKLEDSAMYFCASSENADTQYFGPGTRLTVL.

CDR3 sequence: CASSPSGSLYEQYF. The CDR3 nucleotides read TGTGCCAGCAGTCCTAGCGGGAGCCTCTACGAGCAGTACTTC. V and J are TRBV7-9 and TRBJ2-7; TRBD2 agrees at 10 bases. Germline CDR1 SEHNR, CDR2 FQNEAQ (reference sequence). The CDR3 spans 14 residues. Unmatched junction bases numbered 5, after V lost 6 bases and J lost 3 bases. The complete variable domain, with remaining parts taken from reference TRBV7-9 and TRBJ2-7, reads DTGVSQNPRHKITKRGQNVTFRCDPISEHNRLYWYRQTLGQGPEFLTYFQNEAQLEKSRLLSDRFSAERPKGSFSTLEIQRTEQGDSAMYLCASSPSGSLYEQYFGPGTRLTVT.

This clonotype was seen only a few times. The rearrangement joins TRBV29-1 to TRBJ1-2; D remains unclear. Germline-derived CDR1 and CDR2 are SQVTM and ANQGSEA. Trimming removed 7 bases from V and 6 bases from J, with 9 bases in between. CDR3 length: 10 amino acids. CDR3 sequence (DNA): TGCAGCGCCGGCGGAGATGGCTACACCTTC. The encoded protein is CSAGGDGYTF.

CDR3 in DNA: TGTGCCAGCAGCAAATCGGACAGGGGGGAAACTGAAGCTTTCTTT. Translated: CASSKSDRGETEAFF. The rearrangement uses TRBV11-2 and TRBJ1-1, with TRBD1 matching over 10 bases. The length of the CDR3 is 15 residues. Germline assignment: CDR1 SGHAT and CDR2 FQNNGV. The V gene end was trimmed by 5 bases and the J gene end by 5 bases; junction bases not matched to a gene: 8.

This clonotype has more than one count but fewer than ten. The chain employs TRBV19 and TRBJ1-1; D is unclear. This CDR3 comprises 13 residues. V gave up 1 base and J gave up 2 bases, with 5 bases separating them. Germline V CDR1 and CDR2: LNHDA, SQIVND (reference sequence). As DNA, the CDR3 is TGTGCCAGTAGTATAGCTTTCAACACTGAAGCTTTCTTT. Translating gives CASSIAFNTEAFF. Drawing the rest from reference TRBV19 and TRBJ1-1, the complete variable domain is DGGITQSPKYLFRKEGQNVTLSCEQNLNHDAMYWYRQDPGQGLRLIYYSQIVNDFQKGDIAEGYSVSREKKESFPLTVTSAQKNPTAFYLCASSIAFNTEAFFGQGTRLTVV.

This clonotype was observed a few times. The V call is TRBV19, the J call TRBJ2-7; 9 bases are shared with TRBD1. V shed 1 base and J 2 bases; nucleotides not matched to a gene: 3. The germline CDR1 and CDR2 sequences are LNHDA and SQIVND (reference sequence). The CDR3 sequence is 15 residues long. CDR3 loop: CASSIAGTGTYEQYF. CDR3 DNA sequence: TGTGCCAGTAGTATAGCCGGGACAGGGACCTACGAGCAGTACTTC.

This clonotype was seen at least ten times. V is TRBV5-6 and J is TRBJ1-2; no reliable D call. Germline lookup yields CDR1 SGHDT and CDR2 YYEEEE. Trimming left V 0 bases short and J 6 bases short, with 12 bases between. This CDR3 has 14 amino acids. In DNA form, the CDR3 reads TGTGCCAGCAGCTTGGGCAGTCTGTTCAATGGCTACACCTTC. Residues: CASSLGSLFNGYTF.

This clonotype was seen more than once but under ten times. The V gene is TRBV6-5, the J gene TRBJ2-5; 7 nucleotides line up with TRBD2. This CDR3 spans 16 amino acids. Trimming removed 0 bases from V and 4 bases from J; junction bases left unmatched: 8. The germline V gene encodes CDR1 MNHEY and CDR2 SVGAGI. The CDR3 spells CASSYSSQGGTETQYF. The CDR3 DNA reads as TGTGCCAGCAGTTACTCGAGTCAGGGAGGGACAGAGACCCAGTACTTC.

This clonotype was counted between two and nine times. J is TRBJ1-2 and V is TRBV12-3 or TRBV12-4; maybe TRBD1 (5 bases). Trimming took 7 bases from V and 3 from J, leaving 15 bases between them. CDR3 size: 14 residues. CDR3 residues: CASTQGFQYYGYTF. For the CDR3, the DNA is TGTGCCAGCACCCAGGGCTTTCAGTACTATGGCTACACCTTC.

This clonotype was counted many times. V gene TRBV28 combines with J gene TRBJ2-5; 10 positions match TRBD2. The CDR3 consists of 17 residues. Germline V CDR1 and CDR2: MDHEN, SYDVKM. The V gene end was trimmed by 6 bases and the J gene end by 3 bases; junction bases not matched to a gene: 13. In nucleotides, the CDR3 is TGTGCCAGCAGAGCAGCTATAAACACTAGCGGGAAAGAGACCCAGTACTTC. The encoded protein is CASRAAINTSGKETQYF. The whole variable domain, filled in from reference TRBV28 and TRBJ2-5, reads DVKVTQSSRYLVKRTGEKVFLECVQDMDHENMFWYRQDPGLGLRLIYFSYDVKMKEKGDIPEGYSVSREKKERFSLILESASTNQTSMYLCASRAAINTSGKETQYFGPGTRLLVL.

This clonotype was seen many times. The chain is built from TRBV28 and TRBJ1-2; 7 bases map to TRBD1. The germline V gene encodes CDR1 MDHEN and CDR2 SYDVKM. The CDR3 is 15 amino acids. The trim removed 2 bases at V and 4 bases at J, leaving 7 bases unmatched. The CDR3 nucleotides are TGTGCCAGCAGTTTACCCGGGACAGCAGCCTATGGCTACACCTTC. Translation: CASSLPGTAAYGYTF.

V is TRBV12-3 or TRBV12-4 and J is TRBJ2-2; 7 bases align to TRBD1. Losses at the gene ends were 5 bases for V and 1 base for J; bases not matched to a gene: 1. The CDR3 loop spans 14 amino acids. CDR3 loop: CASSGQVNTGELFF. The CDR3 nucleotides are TGTGCCAGCAGTGGACAGGTGAACACCGGGGAGCTGTTTTTT.

In this sample, this clonotype turned up many times. This chain uses TRBV10-3 with TRBJ2-1; unclear D gene. This CDR3 is 14 amino acids long. V was shortened by 4 bases and J by 9 bases, with 16 bases between the two germline ends. The germline CDR1 and CDR2 sequences are ENHRY and SYGVKD. CDR3 in amino acids: CAISVGTRGAEQFF. The CDR3 DNA is TGTGCCATCAGTGTAGGTACACGCGGCGCTGAGCAGTTCTTC.

The chain couples TRBV5-1 to TRBJ2-3; 10 bases agree with TRBD1. The CDR3 spans 15 residues. After removal of 4 bases from V and 4 bases from J, the junction contained 6 bases not matched to a gene. CDR1 and CDR2 (germline): SGHRS, YFSETQ. CDR3 bases: TGCGCCAGCAGCCGACAGGGGGCATGGTCAGATACGCAGTATTTT. As protein: CASSRQGAWSDTQYF.

This sequence joins TRBV19 and TRBJ2-3, with D unclear. This CDR3 has 13 residues. With 7 bases removed from V and 0 bases from J, the gap between germline ends came to 8 bases. CDR1 and CDR2 (germline): LNHDA, SQIVND (reference sequence). CDR3: CASTTESTDTQYF. The DNA for the CDR3 is TGTGCCAGTACCACAGAGAGCACAGATACGCAGTATTTT. Together with reference TRBV19 and TRBJ2-3, the CDR3 gives the full variable domain: DGGITQSPKYLFRKEGQNVTLSCEQNLNHDAMYWYRQDPGQGLRLIYYSQIVNDFQKGDIAEGYSVSREKKESFPLTVTSAQKNPTAFYLCASTTESTDTQYFGPGTRLTVL.

The rearrangement uses TRBV5-6 and TRBJ2-3; D possibly corresponds to TRBD1 (5 bases). CDR1 and CDR2 from the germline V gene are SGHDT and YYEEEE. Trimming shortened V by 5 bases and J by 2 bases, and 15 bases separated the two germline ends. The CDR3 has 15 amino acids. As DNA, the CDR3 is TGTGCCAGCAGTCTCAGCGTGGGGCACACAGATACGCAGTATTTT. It is translated as CASSLSVGHTDTQYF.

This clonotype was detected many times. The CDR3 DNA is TGTGCCAGCAGTTTAGCGTACCTAACAGATACGCAGTATTTT. This gives the protein CASSLAYLTDTQYF. This sequence joins TRBV12-3 or TRBV12-4 and TRBJ2-3; D call uncertain. The V end was cut by 0 bases, the J end by 3 bases, with 7 bases between. This CDR3 region has 14 residues.

Many counts were recorded for this clonotype. The genes are TRBV29-1 and TRBJ2-2, with D possibly matching TRBD2 (5 bases). The CDR3 has 14 residues. Trimming took 6 bases from V and 4 from J, leaving 15 bases between them. The germline V gene has CDR1 SQVTM and CDR2 ANQGSEA. The CDR3 sequence: CSVLGLEGTGELFF. In DNA form, the CDR3 reads TGCAGCGTCTTAGGATTAGAGGGCACCGGGGAGCTGTTTTTT.

In this sample, this clonotype turned up many times. The chain joins TRBV5-4 to TRBJ2-7; D might be TRBD2 (5 bases). The V end was cut by 3 bases, the J end by 6 bases, with 19 bases between. Germline V lookup: CDR1 SGHNT, CDR2 YYREEE (reference sequence). The CDR3 sequence is 15 residues long. CDR3 sequence: CASSSPRGLEAEQYF. DNA of the CDR3: TGTGCCAGCAGCTCCCCGCGCGGGCTCGAGGCCGAGCAGTACTTC.

There are a few counts of this clonotype. The V gene is TRBV12-3 or TRBV12-4, the J gene TRBJ1-4; no definite D call. Trimming removed 5 bases from V and 7 bases from J, with 11 bases in between. The CDR3 length is 13 residues. The CDR3: CASSEVKGEKLFF. Written as DNA, the CDR3 is TGTGCCAGCAGTGAAGTGAAGGGTGAAAAACTGTTTTTT.